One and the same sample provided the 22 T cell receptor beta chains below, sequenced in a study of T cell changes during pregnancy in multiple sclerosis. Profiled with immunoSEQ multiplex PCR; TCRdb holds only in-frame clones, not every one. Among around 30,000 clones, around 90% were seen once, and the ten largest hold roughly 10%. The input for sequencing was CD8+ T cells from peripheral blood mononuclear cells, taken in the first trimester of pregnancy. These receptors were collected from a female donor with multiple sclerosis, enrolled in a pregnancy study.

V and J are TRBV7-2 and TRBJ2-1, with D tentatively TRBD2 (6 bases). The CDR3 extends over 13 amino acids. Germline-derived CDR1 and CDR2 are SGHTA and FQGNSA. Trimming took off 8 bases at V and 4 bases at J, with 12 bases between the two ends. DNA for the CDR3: TGTGCCAGCGCGGCGGGGTCATACAATGAGCAGTTCTTC. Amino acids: CASAAGSYNEQFF.

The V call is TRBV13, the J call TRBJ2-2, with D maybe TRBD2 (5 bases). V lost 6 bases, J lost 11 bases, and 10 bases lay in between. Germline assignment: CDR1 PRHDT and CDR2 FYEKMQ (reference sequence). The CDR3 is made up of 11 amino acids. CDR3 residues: CASRAADELFF. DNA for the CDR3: TGTGCCAGCAGAGCGGCGGATGAGCTGTTTTTT. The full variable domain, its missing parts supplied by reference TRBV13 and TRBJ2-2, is AAGVIQSPRHLIKEKRETATLKCYPIPRHDTVYWYQQGPGQDPQFLISFYEKMQSDKGSIPDRFSAQQFSDYHSELNMSSLELGDSALYFCASRAADELFFGEGSRLTVL.

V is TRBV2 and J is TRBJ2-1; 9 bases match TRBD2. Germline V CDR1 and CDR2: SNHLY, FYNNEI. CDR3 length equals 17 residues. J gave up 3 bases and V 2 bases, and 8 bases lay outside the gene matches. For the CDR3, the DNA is TGTGCCAGCAGTGAACTTCGCCGGCGGGAGGGCTACAATGAGCAGTTCTTC. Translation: CASSELRRREGYNEQFF.

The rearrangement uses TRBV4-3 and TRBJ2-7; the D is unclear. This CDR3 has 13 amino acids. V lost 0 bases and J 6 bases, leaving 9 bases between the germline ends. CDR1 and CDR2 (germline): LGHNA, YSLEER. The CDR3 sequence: CASSQDPVAEQYF. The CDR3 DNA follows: TGCGCCAGCAGCCAAGACCCAGTAGCCGAGCAGTACTTC.

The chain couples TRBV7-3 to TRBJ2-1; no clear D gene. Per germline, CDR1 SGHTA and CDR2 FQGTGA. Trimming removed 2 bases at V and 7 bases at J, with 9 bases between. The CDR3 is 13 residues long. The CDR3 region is CASSLGGVNEQFF. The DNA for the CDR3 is TGTGCCAGCAGCTTAGGCGGCGTTAATGAGCAGTTCTTC.

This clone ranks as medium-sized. CDR3 in DNA: TGTGCCAGCAGTTTCGGGCAGGGTTCCTACGAGCAGTACTTC. Encoded protein: CASSFGQGSYEQYF. The chain uses TRBV27 and TRBJ2-7; TRBD1 might be the D (5 bases). The CDR3 covers 14 residues. Per the germline V gene, CDR1 is MNHEY and CDR2 is SMNVEV (reference sequence). V was shortened by 3 bases and J by 1 base, with 10 bases between the two germline ends.

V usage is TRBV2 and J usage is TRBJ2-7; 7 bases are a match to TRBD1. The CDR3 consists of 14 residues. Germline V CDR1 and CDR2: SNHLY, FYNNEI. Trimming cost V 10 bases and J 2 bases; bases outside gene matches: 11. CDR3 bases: TGTGCCATTAACTTCCGGGACAGCACCTACGAGCAGTACTTC. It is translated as CAINFRDSTYEQYF. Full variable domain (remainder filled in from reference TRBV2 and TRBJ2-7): EPEVTQTPSHQVTQMGQEVILRCVPISNHLYFYWYRQILGQKVEFLVSFYNNEISEKSEIFDDQFSVERPDGSNFTLKIRSTKLEDSAMYFCAINFRDSTYEQYFGPGTRLTVT.

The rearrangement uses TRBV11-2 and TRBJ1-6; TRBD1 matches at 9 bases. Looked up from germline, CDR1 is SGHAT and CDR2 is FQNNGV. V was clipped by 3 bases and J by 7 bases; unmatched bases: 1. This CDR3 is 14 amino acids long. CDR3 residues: CASSLTGGNSPLHF. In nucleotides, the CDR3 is TGTGCCAGCAGCTTGACAGGGGGAAATTCACCCCTCCACTTT. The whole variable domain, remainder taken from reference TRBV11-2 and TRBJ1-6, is EAGVAQSPRYKIIEKRQSVAFWCNPISGHATLYWYQQILGQGPKLLIQFQNNGVVDDSQLPKDRFSAERLKGVDSTLKIQPAKLEDSAVYLCASSLTGGNSPLHFGNGTRLTVT.

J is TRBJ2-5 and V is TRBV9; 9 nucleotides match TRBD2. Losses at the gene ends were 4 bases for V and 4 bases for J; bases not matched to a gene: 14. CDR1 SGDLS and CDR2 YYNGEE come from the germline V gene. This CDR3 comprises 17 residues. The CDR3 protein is CASSSKRGAGDRETQYF. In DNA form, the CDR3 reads TGTGCCAGCAGCTCAAAGCGGGGGGCAGGGGATCGAGAGACCCAGTACTTC.

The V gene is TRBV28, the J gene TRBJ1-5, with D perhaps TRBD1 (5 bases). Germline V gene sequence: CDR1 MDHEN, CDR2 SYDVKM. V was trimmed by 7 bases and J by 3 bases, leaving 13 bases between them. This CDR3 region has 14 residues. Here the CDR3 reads CASIAAGSNQPQHF. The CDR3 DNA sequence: TGTGCCAGCATCGCGGCAGGGTCCAATCAGCCCCAGCATTTT.

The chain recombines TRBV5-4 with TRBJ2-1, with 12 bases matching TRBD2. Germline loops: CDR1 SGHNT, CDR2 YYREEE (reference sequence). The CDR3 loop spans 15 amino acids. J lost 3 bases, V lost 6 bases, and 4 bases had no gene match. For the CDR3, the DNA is TGTGCCAGCACCCCACTAGCGGGGGGCTACAATGAGCAGTTCTTC. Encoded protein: CASTPLAGGYNEQFF.

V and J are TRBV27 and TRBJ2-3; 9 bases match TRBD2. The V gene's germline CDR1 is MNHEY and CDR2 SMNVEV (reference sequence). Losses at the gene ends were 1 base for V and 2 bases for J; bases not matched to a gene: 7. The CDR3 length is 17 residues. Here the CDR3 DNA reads TGTGCCAGCAGTTTATGGCCTAGCGGGGATAACACAGATACGCAGTATTTT. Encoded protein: CASSLWPSGDNTDTQYF.

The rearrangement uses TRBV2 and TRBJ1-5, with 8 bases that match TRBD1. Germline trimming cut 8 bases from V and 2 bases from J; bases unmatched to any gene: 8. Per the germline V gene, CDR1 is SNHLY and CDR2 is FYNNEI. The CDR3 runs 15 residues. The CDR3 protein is CASAQGGEGNQPQHF. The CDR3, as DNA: TGTGCCAGCGCACAGGGGGGGGAAGGCAATCAGCCCCAGCATTTT.

The CDR3 nucleotides are TGCAGCGCCGGAGGGGGCGGTGGCACTGAAGCTTTCTTT. Amino acids: CSAGGGGGTEAFF. V and J are TRBV29-1 and TRBJ1-1, with 7 bases aligning to TRBD1. The V segment lost 7 bases and the J segment 4 bases; nucleotides outside the gene matches: 9. Germline CDR1 and CDR2: SQVTM and ANQGSEA. The CDR3 extends over 13 amino acids.

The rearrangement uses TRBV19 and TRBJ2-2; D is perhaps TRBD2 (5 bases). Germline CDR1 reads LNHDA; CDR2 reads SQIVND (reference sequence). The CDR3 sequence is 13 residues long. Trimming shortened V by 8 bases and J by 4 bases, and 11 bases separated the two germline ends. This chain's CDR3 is CASRGMSTGELFF. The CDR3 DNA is TGTGCCAGTCGAGGGATGAGCACCGGGGAGCTGTTTTTT. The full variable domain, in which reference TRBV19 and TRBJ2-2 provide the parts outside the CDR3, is DGGITQSPKYLFRKEGQNVTLSCEQNLNHDAMYWYRQDPGQGLRLIYYSQIVNDFQKGDIAEGYSVSREKKESFPLTVTSAQKNPTAFYLCASRGMSTGELFFGEGSRLTVL.

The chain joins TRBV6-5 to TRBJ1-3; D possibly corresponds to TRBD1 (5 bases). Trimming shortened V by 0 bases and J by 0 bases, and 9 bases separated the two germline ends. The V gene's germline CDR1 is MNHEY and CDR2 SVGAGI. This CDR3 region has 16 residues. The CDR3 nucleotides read TGTGCCAGCAGTTACTCGGGGCCGCTCTCTGGAAACACCATATATTTT. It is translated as CASSYSGPLSGNTIYF.

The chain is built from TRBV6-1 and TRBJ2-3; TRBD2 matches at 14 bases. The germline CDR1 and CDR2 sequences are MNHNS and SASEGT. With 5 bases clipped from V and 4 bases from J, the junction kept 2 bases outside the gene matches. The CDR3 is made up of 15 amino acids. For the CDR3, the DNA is TGTGCCAGCAGTTTGACTAGCGGGGGGGCAGATACGCAGTATTTT. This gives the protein CASSLTSGGADTQYF.

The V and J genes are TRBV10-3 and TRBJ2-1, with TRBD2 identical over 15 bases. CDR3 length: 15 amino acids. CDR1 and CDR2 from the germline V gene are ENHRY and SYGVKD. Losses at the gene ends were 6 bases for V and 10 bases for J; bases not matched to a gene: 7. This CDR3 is CAISDMGLAGGEQFF. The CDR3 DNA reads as TGTGCCATCAGCGATATGGGACTAGCGGGGGGAGAGCAGTTCTTC.

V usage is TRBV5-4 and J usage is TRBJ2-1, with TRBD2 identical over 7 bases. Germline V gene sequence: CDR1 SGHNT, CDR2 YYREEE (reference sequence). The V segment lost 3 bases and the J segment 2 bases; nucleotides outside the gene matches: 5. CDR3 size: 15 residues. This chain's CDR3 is CASSWEAGTYNEQFF. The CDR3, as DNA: TGTGCCAGCAGCTGGGAAGCGGGGACCTACAATGAGCAGTTCTTC. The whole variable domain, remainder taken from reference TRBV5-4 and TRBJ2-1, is ETGVTQSPTHLIKTRGQQVTLRCSSQSGHNTVSWYQQALGQGPQFIFQYYREEENGRGNFPPRFSGLQFPNYSSELNVNALELDDSALYLCASSWEAGTYNEQFFGPGTRLTVL.

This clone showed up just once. As DNA, the CDR3 is TGTGCCAGCAGCTTGCCCAGCGGGGAAGAGACCCAGTACTTC. Translated, it gives CASSLPSGEETQYF. J is TRBJ2-5 and V is TRBV5-6; 7 bases line up with TRBD2. V trimming: 1 base; J trimming: 3 bases; junction bases outside the gene matches: 3. The germline gives CDR1 SGHDT, CDR2 YYEEEE. This CDR3 is built from 14 residues.

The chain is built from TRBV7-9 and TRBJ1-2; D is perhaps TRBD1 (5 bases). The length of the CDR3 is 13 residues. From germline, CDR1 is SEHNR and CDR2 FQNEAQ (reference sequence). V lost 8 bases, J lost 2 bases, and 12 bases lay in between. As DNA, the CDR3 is TGTGCCAGCTCACAAGGGGCCAACTATGGCTACACCTTC. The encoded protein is CASSQGANYGYTF.

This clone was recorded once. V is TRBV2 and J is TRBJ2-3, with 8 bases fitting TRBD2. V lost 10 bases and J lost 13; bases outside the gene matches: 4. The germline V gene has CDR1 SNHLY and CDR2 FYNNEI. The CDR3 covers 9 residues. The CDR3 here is CATPRGEYF. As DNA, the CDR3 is TGTGCCACCCCGCGGGGGGAGTATTTT.